This T cell receptor (beta chain) was captured in a study of lymphopenia after photon versus proton radiotherapy. General observations from the study: Survival link was tested only in deceased patients; proton benefit remains a possibility. Oligoclonal CD8+ Temra expansion after nadir drove photon patients' diversity drop. Relative stability marked proton patients; photon patients lost diversity and naive cells. In patients who died, overall survival fell as post-nadir TCR diversity dropped more.

The CDR3 sequence is 15 residues long. V lost 0 bases and J lost 7, with 14 bases in between. The germline V gene has CDR1 SGHNT and CDR2 YYREEE (reference sequence). TCRdb's copy holds only in-frame clones and misses some; the assay was immunoSEQ multiplex PCR. This table has 20,000 to 25,000 clones, approximately 84% appearing once. About this clone: Its antigen is not identified.

The sequence came from a woman aged 50 to 65 with pancreatic cancer. Sequencing used peripheral blood, obtained from a patient treated with photon-based radiotherapy. This chain uses TRBV5-4 with TRBJ2-1; D unclear. In DNA form, the CDR3 reads TGTGCCAGCAGCTTGGAGGCTAGTCGTTCGAATGAGCAGTTCTTC. This codes for CASSLEASRSNEQFF.